This T cell receptor (beta chain) was identified in a study of T cell responses to AZD1222 COVID-19 vaccine. Study-wide results and limits: Sampling that yielded the repertoires occurred only after the peak T cell response.

The ends were cut back, 0 bases at V and 10 bases at J, with 15 bases in the middle. Per the germline V gene, CDR1 is MNHEY and CDR2 is SVGEGT. CDR3 size: 15 residues. A note on this clone: Antigen specificity is unknown.

The data were produced by immunoSEQ multiplex PCR, yet TCRdb's version contains in-frame clones alone and is incomplete. The sample carries about 61,000 clones, around 81% recorded once. The sequence was collected from an adult who received the AZD1222 COVID-19 vaccine. V and J are TRBV6-2 or TRBV6-3 and TRBJ2-2; tentatively, D is TRBD2 (5 bases). Specimen: peripheral blood, collected 28 days after the second AZD1222 dose. In DNA form, the CDR3 reads TGTGCCAGCAGTTACTCCCGGACTGGGTATCAGGAGCTGTTTTTT. Its protein is CASSYSRTGYQELFF.